This T cell receptor beta chain was recorded in a study of control samples from healthy donors and cancer patients (TCRdb year 2020). Details on this clone: Its antigen is currently not known. No base-level quality is on record; no much larger clone is a single base apart.

CDR1 and CDR2 are drawn from the germline V gene (reference sequence): SEHNR, FQNEAQ. Reading from cysteine to phenylalanine, the CDR3 counts 17 amino acids. The sequence is cut down to CDR3 DNA, 51 bases in frame from base 1. Trimming removed 2 bases from V and 2 bases from J; the gene matches leave 6 bases unexplained. The library was prepared using the immunoSEQ multiplex PCR assay. TCRdb re-hosts the immuneACCESS table, in-frame sequences only. Its copies lack some clones; in the studies checked, an unresolved V gene accounts for under half of them, and the cause for the rest is not known. The sample contains tens of thousands of clones, roughly 87% of them found a single time. The biggest ten clones account for more than 3% of the sample.

The source material was blood. This clonotype was obtained from a woman aged 50 to 65 in good health. This chain is built from TRBV7-9 and TRBJ2-5, with 12 bases aligning to TRBD1. The CDR3 region: CASSLSGQGALQETQYF. The DNA is as follows: TGTGCCAGCAGCTTATCGGGACAGGGGGCGCTTCAAGAGACCCAGTACTTC.